This T cell receptor (beta chain) emerged from a study of T cells in Graves' hyperthyroidism and ophthalmopathy. The wider study: Sampling of peripheral blood happened at initial diagnosis, prior to any treatment.

At least 3 on the Clinical Activity Score was recorded for ophthalmopathy patients, who also had NOSPECS grade at least 4 and duration under 3 months. Thyroid ultrasound, orbital computed tomography, clinical symptoms, and serum thyroxine and TRAb underpinned diagnoses. This clonotype was recorded only once. The antigen is undetermined. The length of the CDR3 is 16 residues. The junction had 7 bases not matched to a gene; V was cut back by 4 bases and J by 1 base. Germline loops: CDR1 SGHNT, CDR2 YYREEE (reference sequence). Study outcomes and limitations: A 13 V-J signature model discriminated ophthalmopathy versus stable hyperthyroidism.

From RNA transcripts, TCR beta CDR3 regions were amplified. TCR CDR3 regions were first amplified by RT-PCR with HTBI primers. TCRdb fed the multiplex PCR reads into MiXCR, producing one record per CDR3 protein. The data show about 530,000 distinct CDR3 sequences, roughly 18% seen once. This rearrangement joins TRBV5-4 to TRBJ2-7, with TRBD2 matching 11 bases. The sequencing input was blood. The receptor was derived from a woman younger than 35 with Graves' ophthalmopathy. The CDR3: CASSPTPSGRSYEQYF. The CDR3 nucleotides read TGTGCCAGCAGCCCTACTCCTAGCGGGAGGTCCTACGAGCAGTACTTC.